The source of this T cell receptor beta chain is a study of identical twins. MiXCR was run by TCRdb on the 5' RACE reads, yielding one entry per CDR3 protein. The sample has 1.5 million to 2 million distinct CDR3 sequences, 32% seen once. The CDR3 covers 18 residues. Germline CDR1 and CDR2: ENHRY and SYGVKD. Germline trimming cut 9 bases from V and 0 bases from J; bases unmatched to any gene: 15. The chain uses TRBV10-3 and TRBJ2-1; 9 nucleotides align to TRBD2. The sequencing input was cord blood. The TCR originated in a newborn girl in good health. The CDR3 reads CAISRPRAGGSSYNEQFF. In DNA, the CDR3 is TGTGCCATATCCCGACCTCGGGCGGGAGGGAGCTCCTACAATGAGCAGTTCTTC.